Each of the 28 T cell receptor beta chains below was sequenced from the same sample in a study of blood T cell repertoires in COVID-19. Libraries were prepared by immunoSEQ multiplex PCR; TCRdb keeps only in-frame clonotypes and omits some of them. The sample shows about 410,000 clones, 70% to 90% of them seen only once. Sequences were obtained from peripheral blood. These receptors came from a woman aged 30 to 39 with active or convalescent COVID-19.

This rearrangement joins TRBV6-1 to TRBJ1-2; no clear D. Germline lookup yields CDR1 MNHNS and CDR2 SASEGT. CDR3 size: 15 residues. V lost 1 base and J lost 1, with 10 bases in between. The CDR3 DNA follows: TGTGCCAGCAGTGAAGGGCTGAACCTTAACTATGGCTACACCTTC. Translation: CASSEGLNLNYGYTF.

There are a few counts of this clone. CDR3 nucleotide sequence: TGTGCCAGCAGCCCAACCCCGGGGAGCAATCAGCCCCAGCATTTT. The encoded protein is CASSPTPGSNQPQHF. This rearrangement joins TRBV3-1 (or the pseudogene TRBV3-2) to TRBJ1-5; no reliable D call. Germline CDR1 reads LGHDT; CDR2 reads YNNKEL (reference sequence). The CDR3 spans 15 residues. V was pared by 4 bases and J by 1 base, with 11 bases between.

The gene calls are TRBV30 and TRBJ2-7; D gene uncertain. V was trimmed by 0 bases and J by 2 bases, leaving 11 bases between them. Germline loops: CDR1 GTSNPN, CDR2 SVGIG (reference sequence). This CDR3 region has 14 residues. CDR3 residues: CAWSVLGSPYEQYF. CDR3 coding DNA: TGTGCCTGGAGTGTACTGGGCTCTCCCTACGAGCAGTACTTC.

This chain links TRBV12-3 or TRBV12-4 with TRBJ1-1; no clear D. The CDR3 runs to 11 residues. With 5 bases removed from V and 4 bases from J, the gap between germline ends came to 5 bases. Written as DNA, the CDR3 is TGTGCCAGCAGTCTATTCACTGAAGCTTTCTTT. Protein sequence: CASSLFTEAFF.

The rearrangement links TRBV11-3 to TRBJ1-1, with D hard to call. Trimming left V 5 bases short and J 3 bases short, with 7 bases between. The CDR3 spans 12 residues. Per germline, CDR1 SGHNT and CDR2 YENEEA. The CDR3 bases are TGTGCCAGCAGCAGCCGGGACACTGAAGCTTTCTTT. Translated: CASSSRDTEAFF.

This clone was found once. V is TRBV6-5 and J is TRBJ2-7; tentative D call: TRBD2 (5 bases). Germline assignment: CDR1 MNHEY and CDR2 SVGAGI. This CDR3 region has 11 residues. The V gene lost 11 bases and the J gene lost 4 bases, with 12 bases spanning the gap. CDR3 in amino acids: CAFEGGYEQYF. CDR3 nucleotide sequence: TGTGCCTTCGAGGGCGGTTACGAGCAGTACTTC.

The chain couples TRBV6-5 to TRBJ1-2; D is perhaps TRBD1 (5 bases). The length of the CDR3 is 13 residues. Germline V gene data show CDR1 as MNHEY and CDR2 as SVGAGI. V was cut by 7 bases and J by 2 bases, with 11 bases left in between. Written as DNA, the CDR3 is TGTGCCAGCAACCAAAGGGGCAACTATGGCTACACCTTC. It specifies CASNQRGNYGYTF.

The chain carries TRBV10-3 and TRBJ2-1; 9 nucleotides match TRBD2. V trimming: 0 bases; J trimming: 0 bases; junction bases outside the gene matches: 6. Per germline, CDR1 ENHRY and CDR2 SYGVKD. There are 18 residues in the CDR3. The CDR3: CAISESRSSGSSYNEQFF. CDR3 in DNA: TGTGCCATCAGTGAGTCGCGGAGTAGCGGGAGCTCCTACAATGAGCAGTTCTTC.

This rearrangement joins TRBV5-1 to TRBJ1-1; 11 bases agree with TRBD1. Germline V lookup: CDR1 SGHRS, CDR2 YFSETQ. This CDR3 has 17 amino acids. The J segment lost 0 bases and the V segment lost 4 bases, leaving 8 bases of the junction unmatched. The CDR3 reads CASSPRDRGVLNTEAFF. Written as DNA, the CDR3 is TGCGCCAGCAGCCCGCGGGACAGGGGGGTTCTGAACACTGAAGCTTTCTTT.

The V gene is TRBV10-2, the J gene TRBJ1-1; the match to TRBD1 covers 8 bases. Trimming cost V 5 bases and J 11 bases; bases outside gene matches: 13. This CDR3 is built from 14 residues. CDR1 and CDR2 from the germline V gene are WSHSY and SAAADI. This chain's CDR3 is CASSQGKQGVGAFF. The CDR3 bases are TGCGCCAGCAGTCAAGGTAAACAGGGGGTCGGCGCTTTCTTT.

The gene calls are TRBV2 and TRBJ2-2; the match to TRBD1 covers 10 bases. Germline CDR1 is SNHLY and CDR2 is FYNNEI. The J segment lost 7 bases and the V segment lost 8 bases, leaving 25 bases of the junction unmatched. The CDR3 is 20 residues long. CDR3 DNA sequence: TGTGCCAGCCACGACCTCGTCAATTTAAGACAGGGGGCTCTTGTCGGGGAGCTGTTTTTT. This translates into CASHDLVNLRQGALVGELFF. The complete variable domain, with remaining parts taken from reference TRBV2 and TRBJ2-2, reads EPEVTQTPSHQVTQMGQEVILRCVPISNHLYFYWYRQILGQKVEFLVSFYNNEISEKSEIFDDQFSVERPDGSNFTLKIRSTKLEDSAMYFCASHDLVNLRQGALVGELFFGEGSRLTVL.

This rearrangement joins TRBV5-5 to TRBJ2-7, with D possibly being TRBD1 (6 bases). The CDR3 has 13 residues. The V and J ends lost 2 bases and 4 bases respectively, with 10 bases between them. Germline values: CDR1 SGHKS, CDR2 YYEKEE (reference sequence). CDR3 sequence (DNA): TGTGCCAGCAGCTTCCTCGACAGGTACGAGCAGTACTTC. It is translated as CASSFLDRYEQYF.

The chain combines TRBV5-4 with TRBJ1-1; 9 bases are shared with TRBD1. Germline lookup yields CDR1 SGHNT and CDR2 YYREEE (reference sequence). CDR3 length: 16 residues. V lost 3 bases to trimming and J lost 1 base; unmatched junction nucleotides: 7. The CDR3 DNA is TGTGCCAGCAGCTCCACCGGGACAGGGAAGAACACTGAAGCTTTCTTT. It yields the protein CASSSTGTGKNTEAFF.

The chain combines TRBV10-3 with TRBJ2-1, with a weak D call TRBD1 (6 bases). Trimming took 0 bases from V and 7 from J, leaving 13 bases between them. The CDR3 has 15 amino acids. The germline gives CDR1 ENHRY, CDR2 SYGVKD. CDR3 nucleotide sequence: TGTGCCATCAGTGAGTCAGGGGGAGTGAGGAATGAGCAGTTCTTC. It codes for CAISESGGVRNEQFF.

The chain links TRBV6-5 to TRBJ1-1; 8 bases align to TRBD1. J gave up 3 bases and V 8 bases, and 11 bases lay outside the gene matches. The CDR3 has 15 residues. CDR1 and CDR2 from the germline V gene are MNHEY and SVGAGI. This CDR3 reads CASCPADRVDTEAFF. CDR3 nucleotides: TGTGCCAGCTGCCCCGCGGACAGGGTCGACACTGAAGCTTTCTTT.

The CDR3: CASSPGTDVSGNTIYF. As DNA, the CDR3 is TGTGCCAGCAGCCCGGGGACAGATGTCTCTGGAAACACCATATATTTT. This chain uses TRBV5-4 with TRBJ1-3; 7 positions match TRBD1. This CDR3 spans 16 amino acids. The V and J ends lost 4 bases and 0 bases, in that order; junction bases with no gene match: 7. Per the germline V gene, CDR1 is SGHNT and CDR2 is YYREEE (reference sequence).

The V and J genes are TRBV19 and TRBJ1-6; weak D call: TRBD1 (5 bases). Trimming cost V 5 bases and J 8 bases, with 10 bases left between them. The germline CDR1 and CDR2 sequences are LNHDA and SQIVND (reference sequence). This CDR3 region has 13 residues. CDR3 nucleotides: TGTGCCAGTAGTGAGGGGAGGTATTCACCCCTCCACTTT. Protein sequence: CASSEGRYSPLHF.

This clone occurred once. This chain uses TRBV6-2 or TRBV6-3 with TRBJ2-1; no reliable D call. The CDR3 is 12 residues long. V shed 5 bases and J shed 3 bases, with 5 bases lying between them. Germline CDR1 MNHEY, CDR2 SVGEGT. CDR3 residues: CASSINYNEQFF. CDR3 nucleotides: TGTGCCAGCAGTATCAACTACAATGAGCAGTTCTTC.

The chain uses TRBV6-5 and TRBJ1-1; D is unresolved. The CDR3 extends over 14 amino acids. Trimming left V 2 bases short and J 0 bases short, with 7 bases between. CDR1 MNHEY and CDR2 SVGAGI come from the germline V gene. The CDR3, as DNA: TGTGCCAGCAGTTACGCAGTAATGAACACTGAAGCTTTCTTT. It translates to CASSYAVMNTEAFF.

The rearrangement uses TRBV12-3 or TRBV12-4 and TRBJ2-7; TRBD2 might be the D (5 bases). Trimming shortened V by 6 bases and J by 3 bases, and 12 bases separated the two germline ends. The CDR3 is 13 amino acids. The chain's CDR3 is CASRPRSGYEQYF. The DNA for the CDR3 is TGTGCCAGCAGGCCCCGAAGCGGCTACGAGCAGTACTTC.

The gene calls are TRBV6-6 and TRBJ1-2, with TRBD1 identical over 8 bases. The germline V gene has CDR1 MNHNY and CDR2 SVGAGI (reference sequence). This CDR3 region has 15 residues. V was pared by 6 bases and J by 4 bases, with 10 bases of the junction left unmatched. CDR3 loop: CASSWGQETSYGYTF. DNA of the CDR3: TGTGCCAGCAGCTGGGGACAGGAGACGAGCTATGGCTACACCTTC.

V and J are TRBV11-3 and TRBJ2-6; the D gene is possibly TRBD2 (5 bases). Germline lookup yields CDR1 SGHNT and CDR2 YENEEA. CDR3 size: 16 residues. The V end was cut by 5 bases, the J end by 1 base, with 12 bases between. This CDR3 reads CASSPRSGSGANVLTF. The DNA for the CDR3 is TGTGCCAGCAGCCCCAGGTCGGGATCTGGGGCCAACGTCCTGACTTTC.

The sample holds many counts of this clone. The identical CDR3 is also encoded by other nucleotide sequences in the sample. The chain links TRBV12-3 or TRBV12-4 to TRBJ1-5, with TRBD1 matching over 7 bases. Trimming at V came to 6 bases and at J to 2 bases, leaving 1 base not matched to a gene. There are 13 residues in the CDR3. DNA of the CDR3: TGTGCCAGCAGAGGGACAGGCAATCAGCCCCAGCATTTT. Translated: CASRGTGNQPQHF.

CDR3 bases: TGTGCCAGCAGCTTAGCAACTTTAAACTATGGCTACACCTTC. This sequence encodes CASSLATLNYGYTF. The chain has TRBV7-2 and TRBJ1-2; unclear D gene. Trimming shortened V by 0 bases and J by 2 bases, and 7 bases separated the two germline ends. CDR3 size: 14 residues. The germline gives CDR1 SGHTA, CDR2 FQGNSA.

This chain joins TRBV11-2 and TRBJ2-1, with TRBD2 matching over 11 bases. The V segment lost 4 bases and the J segment 0 bases; nucleotides outside the gene matches: 8. There are 18 residues in the CDR3. The germline gives CDR1 SGHAT, CDR2 FQNNGV. The CDR3: CASSSTTSGTSSYNEQFF. The CDR3 region has the DNA TGTGCCAGCAGCTCAACGACTAGCGGGACGAGCTCCTACAATGAGCAGTTCTTC.

This clone has a handful of counts. This chain joins TRBV18 and TRBJ2-7; D not resolved. This CDR3 comprises 13 residues. CDR1 KGHSH and CDR2 LQKENI come from the germline V gene. Trimming removed 5 bases from V and 4 bases from J, with 12 bases in between. The CDR3 coding sequence is TGTGCCAGCTCATCCAACGGGTATTACGAGCAGTACTTC. This sequence encodes CASSSNGYYEQYF.

The chain employs TRBV7-9 and TRBJ1-1; 11 bases are a match to TRBD1. This CDR3 spans 14 amino acids. After removal of 6 bases from V and 3 bases from J, the junction contained 3 bases not matched to a gene. Germline assignment: CDR1 SEHNR and CDR2 FQNEAQ (reference sequence). CDR3 bases: TGTGCCAGCAGTGGGACAGGGGGGGACACTGAAGCTTTCTTT. Its translation: CASSGTGGDTEAFF.

This chain uses TRBV5-6 with TRBJ2-1, with D tentatively TRBD1 (6 bases). Trimming removed 2 bases at V and 8 bases at J, with 23 bases between. In germline, CDR1 is SGHDT, CDR2 YYEEEE. The CDR3 extends over 17 amino acids. CDR3 DNA: TGTGCCAGCAGCTTAGGGGGACGGACCCCGGGGATCGATGAGCAGTTCTTC. Translated, it gives CASSLGGRTPGIDEQFF.